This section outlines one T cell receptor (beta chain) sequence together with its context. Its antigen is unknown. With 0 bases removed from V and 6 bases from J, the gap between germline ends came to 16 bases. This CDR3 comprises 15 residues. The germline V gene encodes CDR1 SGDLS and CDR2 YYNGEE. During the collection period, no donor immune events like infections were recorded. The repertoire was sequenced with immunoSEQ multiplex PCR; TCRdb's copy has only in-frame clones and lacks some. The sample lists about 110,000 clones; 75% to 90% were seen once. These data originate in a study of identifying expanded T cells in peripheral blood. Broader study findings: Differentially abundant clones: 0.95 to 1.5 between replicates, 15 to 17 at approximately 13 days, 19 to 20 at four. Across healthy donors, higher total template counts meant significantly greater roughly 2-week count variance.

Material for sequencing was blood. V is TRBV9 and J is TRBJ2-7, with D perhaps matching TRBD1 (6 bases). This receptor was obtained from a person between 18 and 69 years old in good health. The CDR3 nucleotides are TGTGCCAGCAGCGTAGGGGTCGTCGTAGGGGGCGAGCAGTACTTC. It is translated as CASSVGVVVGGEQYF.